This T cell receptor (beta chain) comes out of a study of response to subunit inactivated influenza vaccine. Study-wide results and caveats: Authors proposed each seasonal influenza vaccination draws in few new T cells.

This clonotype has ten or more counts. What it binds is not known. TCRdb re-called the RT-PCR reads with MiXCR, one entry per CDR3 protein. This sample carries roughly 550,000 distinct CDR3 sequences, roughly 25% of them seen once, and the ten largest clones take 2.8%. The CDR3 has 14 amino acids. Germline V gene lookup returns CDR1 SNHLY and CDR2 FYNNEI. Deletions cut 6 bases from V and 0 bases from J, with 11 bases between. The same specimen was also included in a second study, on T cells expressing NK-cell markers. As that report states: The authors generated TCR beta cDNA through 5'RACE template switching with UMIs. The sorts in several experiments were restricted to alpha-beta TCR T cells by an anti-gamma-delta TCR antibody. NKG2C+ dominant clonotypes from 6 or 7 donors made up about 1.0-8% of CD8+ T cells. HCMV specificity of the expanded NKG2C+ T cell clones was not established.

The sequences come from CD4+ T cells sorted from PBMCs, collected roughly 13 days after vaccination. The chain couples TRBV2 to TRBJ1-1; no clear D. The TCR originated in a man aged 45 to 65 who received an inactivated influenza vaccine. CDR3 amino acids: CASSPGGMNTEAFF. The CDR3 DNA follows: TGTGCCAGCAGCCCCGGAGGGATGAACACTGAAGCTTTCTTT.